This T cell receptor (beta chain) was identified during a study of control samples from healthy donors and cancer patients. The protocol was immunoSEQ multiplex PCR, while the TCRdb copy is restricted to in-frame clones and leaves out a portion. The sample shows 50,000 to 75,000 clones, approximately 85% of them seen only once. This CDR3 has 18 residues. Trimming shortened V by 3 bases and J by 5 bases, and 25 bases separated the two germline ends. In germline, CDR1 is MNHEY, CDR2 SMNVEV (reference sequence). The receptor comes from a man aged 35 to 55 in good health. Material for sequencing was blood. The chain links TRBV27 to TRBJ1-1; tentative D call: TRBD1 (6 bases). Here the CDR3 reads CASSFRGAYHVSGTEAFF. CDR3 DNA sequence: TGTGCCAGCAGTTTCCGGGGGGCGTATCACGTTTCGGGGACTGAAGCTTTCTTT.